The TCR beta chain under discussion was sequenced for a study of T cell responses to AZD1222 COVID-19 vaccine. Across the study: Second doses that came at about 4 or about 12 weeks were put together. Study results and limitations: At 160-218 and 743-854, vaccine-associated CD4 TCRs were dominant, and they spanned spike. Clonal diversity was possibly underestimated, and white British individuals and females predominated among donors.

A word on this clone: The antigen is unknown.

The method was immunoSEQ multiplex PCR; TCRdb's version includes in-frame clones alone and lacks a portion of them. The table records roughly 150,000 clones, roughly 92% of them present only once. Germline V lookup: CDR1 SGHTS, CDR2 YDEGEE. The CDR3 contains 14 residues. Deletions cut 4 bases from V and 3 bases from J, with 14 bases between. The TCR was taken from an adult in good health. This chain uses TRBV5-8 with TRBJ2-7; the D is unclear. The sample in question was peripheral blood, obtained on day 0 of AZD1222 vaccination. Here the CDR3 reads CASSVGGPNYEQYF. The DNA for the CDR3 is TGTGCCAGCAGCGTGGGCGGTCCGAACTACGAGCAGTACTTC.